This T cell receptor (beta chain) was sequenced in a study of blood T cell repertoires in COVID-19. Measured with immunoSEQ multiplex PCR; TCRdb has only the in-frame clones, and not every one. The repertoire includes 140,000 to 150,000 clones, around 90% of them detected once, and roughly 1.6% sits in the top ten. The trim removed 7 bases at V and 3 bases at J, leaving 10 bases unmatched. The CDR3 covers 16 residues. Germline CDR1 and CDR2: MDHEN and SYDVKM. The genes are TRBV28 and TRBJ2-3; 10 nucleotides agree with TRBD2. This TCR derives from a woman aged 45-59 years with acute or convalescent COVID-19. The sequencing input was peripheral blood. As DNA, the CDR3 is TGTGCCAGCATCAAAAGCGGGGGGGTTCGAACAGATACGCAGTATTTT. Protein: CASIKSGGVRTDTQYF.